A single sample gave rise to the 9 T cell receptor beta chains below, sequenced in a study of T cell responses to AZD1222 COVID-19 vaccine. Clones were read by immunoSEQ multiplex PCR, and TCRdb kept only the in-frame ones, dropping some. The sample consists of 150,000 to 200,000 clones, 75% to 95% of them appearing once. Here the sequenced sample was peripheral blood, taken on day 0 of AZD1222 vaccination. These receptors were obtained from an adult in good health.

The chain recombines TRBV18 with TRBJ1-4; D not resolved. V gave up 4 bases and J gave up 1 base, with 7 bases separating them. CDR3 length equals 14 residues. Germline CDR1 KGHSH, CDR2 LQKENI. CDR3 coding DNA: TGTGCCAGCTCACGTCCGGGAACTAATGAAAAACTGTTTTTT. Amino acids: CASSRPGTNEKLFF.

The chain employs TRBV30 and TRBJ2-5, with D possibly TRBD1 on 5 matching bases. CDR3 length equals 16 residues. Germline assignment: CDR1 GTSNPN and CDR2 SVGIG (reference sequence). The germline V and J ends were trimmed by 1 base and 5 bases, with 20 bases remaining between them. In DNA, the CDR3 is TGTGCCTGGAGTGGGGGCAGACAGACACTCCGGGAGACCCAGTACTTC. This codes for CAWSGGRQTLRETQYF.

The chain has TRBV9 and TRBJ1-2, with 7 bases lining up with TRBD1. Trimming took 4 bases from V and 4 from J; bases not matched to a gene: 10. Germline assignment: CDR1 SGDLS and CDR2 YYNGEE. The CDR3 runs to 15 residues. The CDR3: CASSSTGQIGYGYTF. CDR3 nucleotides: TGTGCCAGCAGCTCGACAGGGCAGATTGGCTATGGCTACACCTTC.

The rearrangement uses TRBV4-2 and TRBJ2-1, with D possibly matching TRBD1 (5 bases). With 3 bases removed from V and 0 bases from J, the gap between germline ends came to 18 bases. The CDR3 extends over 18 amino acids. Germline V lookup: CDR1 LGHNA, CDR2 YNFKEQ. The CDR3 here is CASSHKLERGSSYNEQFF. The CDR3 DNA follows: TGTGCCAGCAGCCATAAACTGGAAAGGGGAAGCTCCTACAATGAGCAGTTCTTC.

The CDR3 loop is CASSPPGRQQEYF. The CDR3 bases are TGTGCCAGCAGTCCGCCGGGGAGGCAACAAGAGTACTTC. The V gene is TRBV3-1 (or the pseudogene TRBV3-2), the J gene TRBJ2-7; TRBD2 might be the D (6 bases). The germline V gene encodes CDR1 LGHDT and CDR2 YNNKEL (reference sequence). V was pared by 6 bases and J by 11 bases, with 20 bases between. The CDR3 is 13 residues long.

The CDR3 here is CAISVGGGTGTYEQYF. The CDR3 DNA follows: TGTGCCATCAGTGTCGGGGGGGGGACAGGGACCTACGAGCAGTACTTC. V is TRBV10-3 and J is TRBJ2-7, with D possibly being TRBD1 (9 bases). Germline V gives CDR1 ENHRY, CDR2 SYGVKD. V was cut by 4 bases and J by 2 bases, with 18 bases left in between. The CDR3 sequence is 16 residues long.

This rearrangement joins TRBV28 to TRBJ2-7, with D perhaps matching TRBD1 or TRBD2 (7 bases each). Germline CDR1 reads MDHEN; CDR2 reads SYDVKM. The V end was cut by 6 bases, the J end by 4 bases, with 16 bases between. The CDR3 is 14 amino acids. The chain's CDR3 is CASRFQGGVYEQYF. CDR3 in DNA: TGTGCCAGCAGATTCCAGGGGGGGGTTTACGAGCAGTACTTC. Full variable domain (rest looked up from reference TRBV28 and TRBJ2-7): DVKVTQSSRYLVKRTGEKVFLECVQDMDHENMFWYRQDPGLGLRLIYFSYDVKMKEKGDIPEGYSVSREKKERFSLILESASTNQTSMYLCASRFQGGVYEQYFGPGTRLTVT.

This chain joins TRBV15 and TRBJ2-7; 9 bases align to TRBD1. Germline CDR1 reads LNHNV; CDR2 reads YYDKDF (reference sequence). CDR3 length: 15 amino acids. V gave up 0 bases and J gave up 6 bases; unmatched junction bases: 6. The CDR3 spells CATSRDRDRVSEQYF. The CDR3 region has the DNA TGTGCCACCAGCAGAGATCGGGACAGGGTCTCCGAGCAGTACTTC.

The chain carries TRBV29-1 and TRBJ2-3; D remains unclear. Looked up from germline, CDR1 is SQVTM and CDR2 is ANQGSEA. The V end was cut by 3 bases, the J end by 5 bases, with 9 bases between. The CDR3 totals 12 residues. CDR3 in amino acids: CSVEYSQDTQYF. The CDR3, as DNA: TGCAGCGTTGAGTACAGTCAAGATACGCAGTATTTT.